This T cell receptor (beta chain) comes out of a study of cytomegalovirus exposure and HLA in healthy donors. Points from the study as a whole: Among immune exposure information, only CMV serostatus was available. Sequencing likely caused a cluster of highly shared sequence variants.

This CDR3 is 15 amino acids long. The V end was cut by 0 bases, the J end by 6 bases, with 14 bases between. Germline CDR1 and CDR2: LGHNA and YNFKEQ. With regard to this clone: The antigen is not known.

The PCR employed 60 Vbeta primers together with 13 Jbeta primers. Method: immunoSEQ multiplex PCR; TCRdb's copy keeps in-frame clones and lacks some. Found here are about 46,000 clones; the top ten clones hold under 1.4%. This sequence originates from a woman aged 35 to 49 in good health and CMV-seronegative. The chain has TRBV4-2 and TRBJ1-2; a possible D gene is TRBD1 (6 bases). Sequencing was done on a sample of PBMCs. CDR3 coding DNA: TGTGCCAGCAGCCAAGAGAACAGGGTAGGGGATGGCTACACCTTC. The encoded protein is CASSQENRVGDGYTF.